The rows below give T cell receptor beta chains drawn from one sample of a study of blood T cell repertoires in COVID-19. Here immunoSEQ multiplex PCR was the method, and the copy in TCRdb shows in-frame clones only, minus some. The sample consists of about 48,000 clones, about 90% of them appearing once. The material sequenced was peripheral blood. These receptors came from a human donor in a cohort sampled during active COVID-19. The CDR3 runs from the conserved cysteine through the conserved F or W. Fields, in order: V gene, J gene, CDR3 protein.

>TRBV5-8|TRBJ1-5
CASVESYQPQHF
>TRBV7-3|TRBJ1-1
CASSLTGTANTEAFF
>TRBV4-1|TRBJ2-7
CASSQVQGLSYEQYF
>TRBV7-2|TRBJ1-5
CATTRSSNQPQHF
>TRBV11-2|TRBJ2-7
CASSLGGGSSYEQYF
>TRBV10-1|TRBJ2-7
CASSGKGAPYEQYF
>TRBV30|TRBJ2-7
CAWSETGLYEQYF
>TRBV12-3/TRBV12-4|TRBJ1-1
CASSMRDRVRAFF
>TRBV10-2|TRBJ2-7
CASTRDWYEQYF
>TRBV7-8|TRBJ2-7
CASSFSSGATYEQYF
>TRBV7-8|TRBJ1-3
CASSPRGGPGNTIYF
>TRBV21-1|TRBJ2-2
CASSNSVYAGTGELFF
>TRBV9|TRBJ1-2
CASSVGVAGKELYGYTF
>TRBV2|TRBJ1-1
CASSALTVNTEAFF
>TRBV12-3/TRBV12-4|TRBJ2-3
CASSPARDTQYF
>TRBV21-1|TRBJ2-1
CASSKASLADEQFF
>TRBV9|TRBJ2-2
CASSPSNTGELFF
>TRBV28|TRBJ2-1
CASSPIGGVINNEQFF
>TRBV9|TRBJ1-4
CASSVGTGANEKLFF
>TRBV5-1|TRBJ1-1
CASSRGQVDEAFF
>TRBV30|TRBJ2-3
CAWSWQGRGDTQYF
>TRBV29-1|TRBJ2-1
CSVDRAGGSYNEQFF
>TRBV6-5|TRBJ1-2
CASSYSTGRGYTF
>TRBV7-9|TRBJ1-1
CASSSLMTAMNTEAFF
>TRBV5-4|TRBJ1-3
CASSLAGGSSLENTIYF
>TRBV27|TRBJ2-7
CASSLVRQRSYEQYF
>TRBV29-1|TRBJ2-1
CSVGSSGGYVEQFF
>TRBV27|TRBJ1-5
CASSQGSQPQHF
>TRBV5-1|TRBJ1-3
CASSLGDSSSGNTIYF
>TRBV3-1/TRBV3-2|TRBJ2-3
CASSQGFSGDTQYF
>TRBV2|TRBJ2-7
CASSVVRLYEQYF
>TRBV6-5|TRBJ2-5
CASSPSRETQYF
>TRBV6-2/TRBV6-3|TRBJ2-6
CASSDRDRAQSGANVLTF
>TRBV6-1|TRBJ2-3
CASSEGGSGRAPTDTQYF
>TRBV29-1|TRBJ1-1
CSVDVPNTEAFF
>TRBV28|TRBJ2-7
CASSTRTGEDEQYF
>TRBV9|TRBJ2-2
CASSQIGQNTGELFF
>TRBV27|TRBJ2-2
CASTRTSGRAGELFF
>TRBV9|TRBJ2-2
CASSGKGTSGLSGELFF
>TRBV4-1|TRBJ2-1
CASSQEGGVSYNEQFF
>TRBV7-3|TRBJ1-4
CASSPGYQPNEKLFF
>TRBV19|TRBJ1-5
CASHPSAGQGRNQPQHF